This T cell receptor beta chain stems from a study of cytomegalovirus exposure and HLA in healthy donors. Across the whole study: Caucasian-associated ancestry cluster membership applied to around 76% of around 400 genotyped donors. General observations from the study: In a later analysis, the majority of CMV-associated beta chains seemingly showed HLA restriction. Later on, a genetic analysis was performed. It linked a missense variant in DCLRE1C with V- and J-gene trimming of TCR beta. Relative to the approximately 700-donor mean, N-insertions were reportedly fewer in an Asian-associated ancestry cluster in a later analysis.

Turning to this clone: What it binds is not known.

The PCR ran on 60 Vbeta and 13 Jbeta primers. The method was immunoSEQ multiplex PCR; TCRdb's version includes in-frame clones alone and lacks a portion of them. Of about 110,000 clones listed, over 65% are singletons. The V gene's germline CDR1 is SGHRS and CDR2 YFSETQ. The CDR3 is 17 amino acids. Unmatched junction bases numbered 12, after V lost 4 bases and J lost 3 bases. This TCR came from a woman aged 25 to 39 in good health and CMV-seropositive. The chain couples TRBV5-1 to TRBJ2-7; 11 bases are a match to TRBD1. Sequenced material: PBMCs. The CDR3 region is CASSAFPPGTGGYEQYF. The CDR3 nucleotides are TGCGCCAGCAGCGCCTTTCCTCCCGGGACAGGGGGCTACGAGCAGTACTTC.